The clone carrying this TCR beta chain was recorded at least ten times. TCRdb reprocessed the PCR reads via MiXCR. The sample holds tens of thousands of clones, roughly 13% seen once. Ahead of thyroid surgery, no patient had received treatment of any kind. This entry is derived from a study of metastatic and nonmetastatic thyroid tumors. The CDR3 totals 15 residues. The V segment lost 3 bases and the J segment 3 bases; nucleotides outside the gene matches: 5. Per germline, CDR1 DFQATT and CDR2 SNEGSKA (reference sequence). This chain links TRBV20-1 with TRBJ2-2; TRBD2 matches 9 bases. The receptor was derived from a female donor with papillary thyroid cancer or a benign thyroid nodule (not recorded which). Some clones in this sample may be carry-over from other donors' samples. Sequences were obtained from blood. CDR3 protein: CSARSPSGDTGELFF. The CDR3 region has the DNA TGCAGTGCTAGGTCGCCTAGCGGGGACACCGGGGAGCTGTTTTTT.